Each of the 25 T cell receptor beta chains below was sequenced from the same sample in a study of blood T cell repertoires in COVID-19. Libraries were prepared by immunoSEQ multiplex PCR; TCRdb keeps only in-frame clonotypes and omits some of them. The sample records tens of thousands of clones, 70% to 90% being singletons. Sequencing was performed on peripheral blood. The source of these receptors is a human donor in a cohort sampled during active COVID-19.

This chain uses TRBV30 with TRBJ1-5; D call uncertain. The germline gives CDR1 GTSNPN, CDR2 SVGIG (reference sequence). The CDR3 is 14 amino acids. Trimming cost V 2 bases and J 4 bases, with 12 bases left between them. The CDR3 region has the DNA TGTGCCTGGAGTTCCACCAGTCTGAATCAGCCCCAGCATTTT. The encoded protein is CAWSSTSLNQPQHF.

Only one count was recorded for this clone. The rearrangement uses TRBV24-1 and TRBJ1-2; 10 nucleotides agree with TRBD1. CDR1 KGHDR and CDR2 SFDVKD come from the germline V gene. V was pared by 5 bases and J by 7 bases, with 6 bases of the junction left unmatched. The length of the CDR3 is 14 residues. CDR3 in amino acids: CATSAWDRGGGYTF. The CDR3, as DNA: TGTGCCACCAGTGCCTGGGACAGGGGCGGTGGCTACACCTTC.

This chain links TRBV28 with TRBJ2-3; D unclear. The CDR3 totals 17 residues. CDR1 and CDR2 (germline): MDHEN, SYDVKM. The germline V and J ends were trimmed by 4 bases and 0 bases, with 17 bases remaining between them. In DNA, the CDR3 is TGTGCCAGCAGTTCCCCCTACAGTCTACTTAGCACAGATACGCAGTATTTT. Amino acids: CASSSPYSLLSTDTQYF.

This chain links TRBV7-3 with TRBJ2-2; perhaps TRBD1 as D (6 bases). The germline V gene encodes CDR1 SGHTA and CDR2 FQGTGA. The CDR3 spans 15 residues. Trimming shortened V by 6 bases and J by 7 bases, and 18 bases separated the two germline ends. As DNA, the CDR3 is TGTGCCAGCAGGGCCGGTACAGGGTCGGTCGGGGAGCTGTTTTTT. Translating it yields CASRAGTGSVGELFF.

The chain links TRBV27 to TRBJ2-2; no clear D gene. With 2 bases removed from V and 0 bases from J, the gap between germline ends came to 13 bases. Germline loops: CDR1 MNHEY, CDR2 SMNVEV (reference sequence). The CDR3 runs to 17 residues. CDR3 nucleotide sequence: TGTGCCAGCAGTTTACACGCGGTGTTAACGAACACCGGGGAGCTGTTTTTT. It codes for CASSLHAVLTNTGELFF.

This sequence joins TRBV4-3 and TRBJ2-7, with TRBD2 matching 10 bases. The trim removed 3 bases at V and 3 bases at J, leaving 5 bases unmatched. This CDR3 is 15 amino acids long. The V gene's germline CDR1 is LGHNA and CDR2 YSLEER. In DNA form, the CDR3 reads TGCGCCAGCAGCCAGGGGACTAGCGCGAACTACGAGCAGTACTTC. It codes for CASSQGTSANYEQYF.

This clone is a singleton in its sample. The CDR3 coding sequence is TGCGCCAGCGCTTTAGGGCTAGCGGGGCGTGAGCAGTTCTTC. Its protein is CASALGLAGREQFF. The chain has TRBV5-1 and TRBJ2-1, with 9 bases lining up with TRBD2. The CDR3 loop spans 14 amino acids. V shed 7 bases and J 9 bases; nucleotides not matched to a gene: 11. Germline V lookup: CDR1 SGHRS, CDR2 YFSETQ.

The chain is built from TRBV9 and TRBJ2-2; D is perhaps TRBD1 (5 bases). CDR3 length equals 13 residues. CDR1 is SGDLS and CDR2 is YYNGEE in the germline V gene. Trimming left V 0 bases short and J 7 bases short, with 7 bases between. The CDR3 DNA follows: TGTGCCAGCAGCGTAGCAGGGATCGGGGAGCTGTTTTTT. Protein sequence: CASSVAGIGELFF.

V gene TRBV7-9 combines with J gene TRBJ1-2; 7 nucleotides line up with TRBD1. J lost 0 bases, V lost 11 bases, and 9 bases had no gene match. Per germline, CDR1 SEHNR and CDR2 FQNEAQ (reference sequence). This CDR3 is 14 amino acids long. In nucleotides, the CDR3 is TGTGCCGGTCACCGGGACAGAACTAACTATGGCTACACCTTC. Its protein product is CAGHRDRTNYGYTF.

This clone was detected only once. The V call is TRBV28, the J call TRBJ2-3; 10 nucleotides agree with TRBD2. In germline, CDR1 is MDHEN, CDR2 SYDVKM. The CDR3 sequence is 17 residues long. Unmatched junction bases numbered 8, after V lost 3 bases and J lost 2 bases. The CDR3 coding sequence is TGTGCCAGCAGTTTGCTGTGGACTAGCGGTTCCACAGATACGCAGTATTTT. It yields the protein CASSLLWTSGSTDTQYF.

In this sample, this clone turned up a few times. The V and J genes are TRBV5-5 and TRBJ1-2, with 9 positions matching TRBD1. After removal of 4 bases from V and 8 bases from J, the junction contained 9 bases not matched to a gene. Per germline, CDR1 SGHKS and CDR2 YYEKEE (reference sequence). The CDR3 loop spans 14 amino acids. The CDR3 DNA reads as TGTGCCAGCAGCGTGGACAGGGGCGCAAGAGGCTACACCTTC. Its translation: CASSVDRGARGYTF.

The genes are TRBV6-6 and TRBJ2-1; TRBD2 aligns across 9 bases. Looked up from germline, CDR1 is MNHNY and CDR2 is SVGAGI (reference sequence). The CDR3 sequence is 16 residues long. The ends lost 5 bases at V and 7 bases at J; junction bases unmatched: 12. CDR3 coding DNA: TGTGCCAGCAGTGGGGACCCGACTAGCGGTAAGAATGAGCAGTTCTTC. It yields the protein CASSGDPTSGKNEQFF.

The chain is built from TRBV3-1 (or the pseudogene TRBV3-2) and TRBJ1-5; D is ambiguous. The CDR3 has 15 amino acids. Germline loops: CDR1 LGHDT, CDR2 YNNKEL (reference sequence). Trimming took 0 bases from V and 4 from J, leaving 10 bases between them. CDR3 amino acids: CASSQDFGENQPQHF. Here the CDR3 DNA reads TGTGCCAGCAGCCAAGATTTTGGAGAAAATCAGCCCCAGCATTTT.

CDR3 residues: CASGSGEEQYF. Here the CDR3 DNA reads TGTGCCAGCGGTTCAGGGGAAGAGCAGTACTTC. This chain links TRBV5-4 with TRBJ2-7, with D possibly TRBD1 on 6 matching bases. Germline values: CDR1 SGHNT, CDR2 YYREEE (reference sequence). There are 11 residues in the CDR3. V dropped 7 bases and J dropped 7 bases, with 12 bases sitting between them. Based on the CDR3 plus reference TRBV5-4 and TRBJ2-7, the full variable domain is ETGVTQSPTHLIKTRGQQVTLRCSSQSGHNTVSWYQQALGQGPQFIFQYYREEENGRGNFPPRFSGLQFPNYSSELNVNALELDDSALYLCASGSGEEQYFGPGTRLTVT.

This chain links TRBV4-2 with TRBJ1-2; D gene unclear. Between the trimmed V and J ends, which lost 2 bases and 0 bases, there was a span of 7 bases. The CDR3 loop spans 14 amino acids. Looked up from germline, CDR1 is LGHNA and CDR2 is YNFKEQ. CDR3 region: CASSQQPANYGYTF. The CDR3 DNA is TGTGCCAGCAGCCAACAACCAGCTAACTATGGCTACACCTTC.

The chain combines TRBV28 with TRBJ2-3, with TRBD1 matching over 9 bases. V lost 6 bases and J lost 3; bases outside the gene matches: 4. Looked up from germline, CDR1 is MDHEN and CDR2 is SYDVKM. The CDR3 totals 14 residues. CDR3 bases: TGTGCCAGCAGGGGACAGGGTGTAACAGATACGCAGTATTTT. Residues: CASRGQGVTDTQYF.

The chain is built from TRBV19 and TRBJ2-1, with 16 bases aligning to TRBD2. V lost 5 bases, J lost 7 bases, and 20 bases stayed unmatched. CDR3 length: 21 residues. Germline loops: CDR1 LNHDA, CDR2 SQIVND (reference sequence). The CDR3 DNA reads TGTGCCAGTAGTCTGCACCCGGGACTAGCGGGAGGGCGCTCGAAAGCGAATGAGCAGTTCTTC. Residues: CASSLHPGLAGGRSKANEQFF.

The gene calls are TRBV7-2 and TRBJ1-2; TRBD1 matches 7 bases. With 0 bases clipped from V and 7 bases from J, the junction kept 5 bases outside the gene matches. There are 14 residues in the CDR3. Germline values: CDR1 SGHTA, CDR2 FQGNSA. The CDR3: CASSLARQGPGYTF. The CDR3 DNA reads TGTGCCAGCAGCTTAGCCCGACAGGGTCCTGGCTACACCTTC.

V gene TRBV11-2 combines with J gene TRBJ2-3, with TRBD2 matching 14 bases. The CDR3 runs 16 residues. Trimming cost V 5 bases and J 1 base; bases outside gene matches: 2. CDR1 is SGHAT and CDR2 is FQNNGV in the germline V gene. CDR3 residues: CASSQGLAGGTDTQYF. The CDR3 bases are TGTGCCAGCAGCCAGGGACTAGCGGGGGGCACAGATACGCAGTATTTT.

The rearrangement joins TRBV28 to TRBJ2-1; D is uncertain. V shed 7 bases and J shed 0 bases, with 7 bases lying between them. CDR3 length equals 13 residues. Germline V gene lookup returns CDR1 MDHEN and CDR2 SYDVKM. CDR3 region: CASTQDSYNEQFF. In DNA, the CDR3 is TGTGCCAGCACCCAGGACTCCTACAATGAGCAGTTCTTC.

V usage is TRBV7-9 and J usage is TRBJ1-1; 8 positions agree with TRBD1. This CDR3 is built from 15 residues. The germline CDR1 and CDR2 sequences are SEHNR and FQNEAQ (reference sequence). V dropped 5 bases and J dropped 1; count of bases not matched to a gene: 6. The CDR3 bases are TGTGCCAGCAGCCCTGGACAGGGATGGAACACTGAAGCTTTCTTT. It specifies CASSPGQGWNTEAFF.

The J gene is TRBJ2-7, the V gene TRBV5-1, with 10 bases aligning to TRBD2. Germline values: CDR1 SGHRS, CDR2 YFSETQ. Trimming cost V 0 bases and J 2 bases; bases outside gene matches: 2. The CDR3 extends over 15 amino acids. The CDR3 protein is CASSLASGSTYEQYF. The CDR3 nucleotides are TGCGCCAGCAGCTTGGCTAGCGGGAGTACCTACGAGCAGTACTTC.

The rearrangement uses TRBV2 and TRBJ2-6, with 7 nucleotides matching TRBD1. This CDR3 is built from 14 residues. The J segment lost 0 bases and the V segment lost 10 bases, leaving 3 bases of the junction unmatched. Germline V gives CDR1 SNHLY, CDR2 FYNNEI. CDR3 bases: TGTGCCACCCACAGGGGCTCTGGGGCCAACGTCCTGACTTTC. This sequence encodes CATHRGSGANVLTF.

This rearrangement joins TRBV9 to TRBJ2-2; 11 bases align to TRBD2. This CDR3 has 15 amino acids. V lost 3 bases to trimming and J lost 3 bases; unmatched junction nucleotides: 1. CDR1 and CDR2 from the germline V gene are SGDLS and YYNGEE. This CDR3 is CASSAGLADTGELFF. The CDR3 DNA follows: TGTGCCAGCAGCGCGGGACTAGCGGACACCGGGGAGCTGTTTTTT.

This chain links TRBV4-3 with TRBJ2-1; 7 bases map to TRBD1. CDR1 is LGHNA and CDR2 is YSLEER in the germline V gene. The CDR3 totals 18 residues. J gave up 2 bases and V 0 bases, and 10 bases lay outside the gene matches. The DNA of the CDR3 is TGCGCCAGCAGCCAAGATAACCCTGGACAGGTTCCCTACAATGAGCAGTTCTTC. It encodes CASSQDNPGQVPYNEQFF.